This TCR beta chain was sequenced in a study of T cell repertoires in cytomegalovirus infection. Study background: CMV epitopes that were recently identified and HLA-C-restricted were used alongside well-studied HLA-B-restricted ones. Overall study findings and caveats: Summed public TCR beta family frequency identified CMV carriers bearing the relevant HLA. Predominance within the ex vivo response was attributable to HLA-C-restricted CMV-specific TCR beta clonotypes.

Notes on this clonotype: No antigen is known for it.

Each CDR3 protein is one row after TCRdb ran MiXCR on the reads. The top ten clones hold around 90% of a sample with under 40,000 distinct CDR3 sequences, roughly half of them seen once. The CDR3 spans 14 residues. Trimming took 4 bases from V and 0 from J, leaving 9 bases between them. The germline V gene encodes CDR1 MNHEY and CDR2 SMNVEV (reference sequence). This TCR derives from a human donor in good health (CMV status not recorded). Some clones in this sample may be carry-over from other donors' samples. The sample was CD8+ T cells from cultured PBMCs, taken from culture after CMV antigen stimulation. The chain employs TRBV27 and TRBJ1-1, with D unclear. The CDR3 reads CASSSYIMNTEAFF. The DNA for the CDR3 is TGTGCCAGCAGTTCCTACATAATGAACACTGAAGCTTTCTTT.